This TCR beta chain is from a study of blood T cell repertoires in COVID-19. Study-wide context: The samples span acute and convalescent COVID-19 from the United States, Italy and Spain. From T cells, B-cell-depleted T cells, or PBMCs came the material, which was cDNA or gDNA.

V shed 6 bases, J shed 0 bases, and the junction held 3 bases outside the gene matches. Germline CDR1 reads MNHEY; CDR2 reads SVGEGT. This CDR3 spans 14 amino acids. Original analysis: Quantification of nucleated cells was approximated via reference gene primer amplification. Sequenced by immunoSEQ multiplex PCR; TCRdb stores in-frame clones only, minus some. V, J and clone size derive from that table, while D and trimming were established from the DNA sequence. The sample lists some 160,000 clones; roughly nine tenths were seen once. This chain uses TRBV6-2 or TRBV6-3 with TRBJ1-1; the match to TRBD1 covers 8 bases. This clonotype was obtained from a woman aged 60-75 years with active COVID-19. The sample was peripheral blood. The CDR3 sequence is CASSNRGLNTEAFF. Written as DNA, the CDR3 is TGTGCCAGCAGCAACAGGGGGTTGAACACTGAAGCTTTCTTT.